These 5 T cell receptor beta chains originate from one sample sequenced in a study of metastatic and nonmetastatic thyroid tumors (dated by TCRdb to the early 2020s). The library was prepared using PCR. This sample was sequenced with an Illumina HiSeq 4000. TCRdb redid the processing of the public reads, applying fastp at Q25 and MiXCR, and retained in-frame beta chains. For this sample there are more than 50,000 clones; 20% to 25% appear just once. The ten largest clones capture roughly 4.2% of the sample. No patient had received any treatment before thyroid surgery. The sample was blood. These receptors were obtained from a female donor with papillary thyroid cancer or a benign thyroid nodule (not recorded which). Some clones in this sample may be carry-over from other donors' samples.

This clone appeared many times. The sample contains more than one DNA sequence encoding this CDR3. The V gene is TRBV7-9, the J gene TRBJ1-2; D is uncertain. Germline V lookup: CDR1 SEHNR, CDR2 FQNEAQ (reference sequence). The V end was cut by 5 bases, the J end by 3 bases, with 10 bases between. This CDR3 region has 13 residues. The CDR3 region is CASSPAPDYGYTF. The DNA for the CDR3 is TGTGCCAGCAGCCCCGCCCCCGACTATGGCTACACCTTC.

This clone was recorded many times. The rearrangement links TRBV20-1 to TRBJ2-7; a possible D gene is TRBD1 (5 bases). The germline V gene has CDR1 DFQATT and CDR2 SNEGSKA (reference sequence). The CDR3 contains 13 residues. V lost 1 base and J lost 0, with 7 bases in between. The CDR3 here is CSARARASYEQYF. In DNA, the CDR3 is TGCAGTGCTAGAGCCAGGGCCTCCTACGAGCAGTACTTC.

At least ten counts were recorded for this clone. The V and J genes are TRBV20-1 and TRBJ2-1; a possible D gene is TRBD2 (6 bases). The germline V gene encodes CDR1 DFQATT and CDR2 SNEGSKA (reference sequence). The V gene lost 5 bases and the J gene lost 9 bases, with 14 bases spanning the gap. CDR3 length: 12 amino acids. This CDR3 reads CSAGREFGEQFF. CDR3 sequence (DNA): TGCAGTGCTGGACGGGAGTTTGGTGAGCAGTTCTTC.

The DNA for the CDR3 is TGTGCCAGCCTCACGAGGGGACAGAGCTTAGCTAACTATTTCTACACCTTC. Protein sequence: CASLTRGQSLANYFYTF. The chain is built from TRBV28 and TRBJ1-2, with 7 bases identical to TRBD1. V lost 8 bases to trimming and J lost 10 bases; unmatched junction nucleotides: 25. Per the germline V gene, CDR1 is MDHEN and CDR2 is SYDVKM. The length of the CDR3 is 17 residues.

This clone was counted at least ten times. The chain links TRBV18 to TRBJ1-1, with 7 bases identical to TRBD1. Germline V gene data show CDR1 as KGHSH and CDR2 as LQKENI. V lost 1 base and J lost 0; bases outside the gene matches: 5. The CDR3 consists of 16 residues. Written as DNA, the CDR3 is TGTGCCAGCTCACCACGACAGGGAGGAATGAACACTGAAGCTTTCTTT. This translates into CASSPRQGGMNTEAFF. Drawing the rest from reference TRBV18 and TRBJ1-1, the complete variable domain is NAGVMQNPRHLVRRRGQEARLRCSPMKGHSHVYWYRQLPEEGLKFMVYLQKENIIDESGMPKERFSAEFPKEGPSILRIQQVVRGDSAAYFCASSPRQGGMNTEAFFGQGTRLTVV.